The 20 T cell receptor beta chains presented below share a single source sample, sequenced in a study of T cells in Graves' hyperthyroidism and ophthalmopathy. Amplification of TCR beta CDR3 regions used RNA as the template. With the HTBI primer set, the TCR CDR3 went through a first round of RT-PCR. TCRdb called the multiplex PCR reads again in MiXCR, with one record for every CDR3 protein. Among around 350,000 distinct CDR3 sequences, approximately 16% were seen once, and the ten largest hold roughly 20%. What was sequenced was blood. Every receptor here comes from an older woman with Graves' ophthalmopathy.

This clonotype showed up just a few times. The CDR3 loop is CASSFAGGIGNTIYF. In DNA, the CDR3 is TGTGCCAGCAGTTTCGCAGGGGGCATCGGAAACACCATATATTTT. V is TRBV12-3 or TRBV12-4 and J is TRBJ1-3, with 8 bases aligning to TRBD1. With 3 bases clipped from V and 4 bases from J, the junction kept 5 bases outside the gene matches. The CDR3 extends over 15 amino acids.

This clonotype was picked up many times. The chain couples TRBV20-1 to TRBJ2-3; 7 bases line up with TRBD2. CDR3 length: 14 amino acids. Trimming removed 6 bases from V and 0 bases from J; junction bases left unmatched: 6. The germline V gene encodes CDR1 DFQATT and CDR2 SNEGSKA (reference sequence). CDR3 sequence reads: CSAPGAGSTDTQYF. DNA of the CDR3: TGCAGTGCCCCAGGAGCGGGAAGCACAGATACGCAGTATTTT.

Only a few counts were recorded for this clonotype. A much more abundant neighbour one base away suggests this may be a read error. The CDR3 loop reads CASREDTQYF. The CDR3 DNA is TGTGCCAGCCGTGAAGATACGCAGTATTTT. This chain connects TRBV7-9 to TRBJ2-3, with unresolved D. V was trimmed by 8 bases and J by 5 bases, leaving 5 bases between them. The length of the CDR3 is 10 residues. Per germline, CDR1 SEHNR and CDR2 FQNEAQ (reference sequence).

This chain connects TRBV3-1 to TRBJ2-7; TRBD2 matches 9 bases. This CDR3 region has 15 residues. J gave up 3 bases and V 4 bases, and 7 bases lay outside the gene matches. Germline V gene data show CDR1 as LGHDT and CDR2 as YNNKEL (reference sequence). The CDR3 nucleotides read TGTGCCAGCAGCCCCGCGGGGGGGAAGGTCTACGAGCAGTACTTC. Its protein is CASSPAGGKVYEQYF.

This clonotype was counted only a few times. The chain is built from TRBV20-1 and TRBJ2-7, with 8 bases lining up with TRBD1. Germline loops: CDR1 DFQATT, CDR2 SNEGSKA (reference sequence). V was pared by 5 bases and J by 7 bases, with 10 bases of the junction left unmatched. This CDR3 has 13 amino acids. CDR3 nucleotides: TGCAGTGCTCCGAGGGGCAGGGGGCGTGAGCAGTACTTC. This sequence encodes CSAPRGRGREQYF.

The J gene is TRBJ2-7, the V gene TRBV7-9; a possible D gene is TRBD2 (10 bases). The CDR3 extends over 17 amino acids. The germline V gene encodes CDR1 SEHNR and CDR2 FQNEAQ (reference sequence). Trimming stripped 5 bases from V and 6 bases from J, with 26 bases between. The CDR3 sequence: CASSRAGGGTGYSEQYF. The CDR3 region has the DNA TGTGCCAGCAGCCGAGCGGGGGGGGGGACAGGGTACAGCGAGCAGTACTTC.

CDR3 sequence (DNA): TGTGCCAGCGTTTCAACTAATGAAAAACTGTTTTTT. Translating it yields CASVSTNEKLFF. The V call is TRBV28, the J call TRBJ1-4; no definite D call. From germline, CDR1 is MDHEN and CDR2 SYDVKM. Trimming took 8 bases from V and 0 from J, leaving 4 bases between them. The CDR3 spans 12 residues.

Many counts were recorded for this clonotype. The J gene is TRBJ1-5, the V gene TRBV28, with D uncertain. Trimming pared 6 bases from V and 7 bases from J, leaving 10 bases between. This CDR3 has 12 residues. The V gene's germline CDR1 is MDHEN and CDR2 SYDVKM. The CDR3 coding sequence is TGTGCCAGCAGACTACTGAGACAGCCCCAGCATTTT. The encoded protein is CASRLLRQPQHF.

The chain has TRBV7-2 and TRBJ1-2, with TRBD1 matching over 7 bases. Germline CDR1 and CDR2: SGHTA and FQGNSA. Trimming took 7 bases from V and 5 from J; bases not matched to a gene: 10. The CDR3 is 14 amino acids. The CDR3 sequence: CASNPGPGGYGYTF. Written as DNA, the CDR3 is TGTGCCAGCAACCCTGGTCCAGGGGGGTATGGCTACACCTTC.

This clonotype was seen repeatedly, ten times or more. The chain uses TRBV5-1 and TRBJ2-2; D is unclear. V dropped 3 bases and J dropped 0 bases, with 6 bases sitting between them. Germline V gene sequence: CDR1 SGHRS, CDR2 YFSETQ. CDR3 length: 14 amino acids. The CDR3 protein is CASSWGTNTGELFF. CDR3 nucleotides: TGCGCCAGCAGCTGGGGTACGAACACCGGGGAGCTGTTTTTT.

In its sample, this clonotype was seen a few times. The CDR3 spells CSARGAAYSNQPQHF. CDR3 nucleotides: TGCAGTGCTAGGGGGGCAGCTTATAGCAATCAGCCCCAGCATTTT. The chain combines TRBV20-1 with TRBJ1-5, with a tentative D call TRBD1 (6 bases). The V gene lost 3 bases and the J gene lost 0 bases, with 12 bases spanning the gap. The CDR3 spans 15 residues. Germline V CDR1 and CDR2: DFQATT, SNEGSKA (reference sequence).

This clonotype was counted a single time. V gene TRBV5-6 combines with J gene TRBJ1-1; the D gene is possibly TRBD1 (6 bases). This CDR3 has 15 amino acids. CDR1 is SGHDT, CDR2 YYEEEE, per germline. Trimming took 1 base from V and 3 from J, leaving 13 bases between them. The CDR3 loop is CASSLSGAGYTEAFF. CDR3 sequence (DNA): TGTGCCAGCAGCTTGTCGGGGGCGGGGTACACTGAAGCTTTCTTT. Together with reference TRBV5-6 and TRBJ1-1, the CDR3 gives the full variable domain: DAGVTQSPTHLIKTRGQQVTLRCSPKSGHDTVSWYQQALGQGPQFIFQYYEEEERQRGNFPDRFSGHQFPNYSSELNVNALLLGDSALYLCASSLSGAGYTEAFFGQGTRLTVV.

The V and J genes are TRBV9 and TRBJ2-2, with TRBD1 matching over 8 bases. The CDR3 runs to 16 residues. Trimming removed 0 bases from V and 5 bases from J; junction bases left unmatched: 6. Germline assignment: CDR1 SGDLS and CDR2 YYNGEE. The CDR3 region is CASSVGLDRATGELFF. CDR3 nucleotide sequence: TGTGCCAGCAGCGTAGGATTGGACAGGGCGACCGGGGAGCTGTTTTTT. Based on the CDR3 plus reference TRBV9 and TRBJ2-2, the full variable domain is DSGVTQTPKHLITATGQRVTLRCSPRSGDLSVYWYQQSLDQGLQFLIQYYNGEERAKGNILERFSAQQFPDLHSELNLSSLELGDSALYFCASSVGLDRATGELFFGEGSRLTVL.

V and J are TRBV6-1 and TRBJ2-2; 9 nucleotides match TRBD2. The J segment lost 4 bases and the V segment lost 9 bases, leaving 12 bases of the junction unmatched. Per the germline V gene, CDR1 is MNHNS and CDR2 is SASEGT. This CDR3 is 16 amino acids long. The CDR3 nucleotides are TGTGCCAGTCAGCGCGGGAGGGGAGAGTTCACCGGGGAGCTGTTTTTT. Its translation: CASQRGRGEFTGELFF.

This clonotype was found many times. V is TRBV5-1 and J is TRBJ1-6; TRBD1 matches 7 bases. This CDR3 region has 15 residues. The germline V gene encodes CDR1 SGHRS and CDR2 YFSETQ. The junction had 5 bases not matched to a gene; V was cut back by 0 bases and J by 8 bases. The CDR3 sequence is CASSLAGQSYSPLHF. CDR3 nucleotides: TGCGCCAGCAGCTTGGCGGGACAGTCATATTCACCCCTCCACTTT.

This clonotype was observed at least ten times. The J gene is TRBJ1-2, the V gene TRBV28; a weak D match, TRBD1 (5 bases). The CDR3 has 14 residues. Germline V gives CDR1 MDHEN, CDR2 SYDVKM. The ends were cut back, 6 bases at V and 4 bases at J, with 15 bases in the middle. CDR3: CASRDPGKTYGYTF. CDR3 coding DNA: TGTGCCAGCAGGGATCCAGGGAAGACCTATGGCTACACCTTC.

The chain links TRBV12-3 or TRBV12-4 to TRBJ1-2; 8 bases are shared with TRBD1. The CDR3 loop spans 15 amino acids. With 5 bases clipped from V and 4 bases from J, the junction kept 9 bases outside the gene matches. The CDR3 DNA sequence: TGTGCCAGCAGTCTGCGACAGGGGCCGGGCTATGGCTACACCTTC. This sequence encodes CASSLRQGPGYGYTF.

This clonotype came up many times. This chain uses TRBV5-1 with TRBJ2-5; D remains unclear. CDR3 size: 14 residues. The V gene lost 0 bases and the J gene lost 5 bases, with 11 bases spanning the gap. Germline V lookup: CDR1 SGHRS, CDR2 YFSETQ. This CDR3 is CASSLDSAGETQYF. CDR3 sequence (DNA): TGCGCCAGCAGCTTGGACTCCGCCGGGGAGACCCAGTACTTC.

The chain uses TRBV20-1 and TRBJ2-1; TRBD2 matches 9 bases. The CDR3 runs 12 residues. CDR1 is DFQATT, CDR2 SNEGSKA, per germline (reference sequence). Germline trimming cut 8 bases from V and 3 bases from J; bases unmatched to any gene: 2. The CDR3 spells CSLAGDYNEQFF. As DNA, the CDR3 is TGCAGTTTAGCGGGGGACTACAATGAGCAGTTCTTC.

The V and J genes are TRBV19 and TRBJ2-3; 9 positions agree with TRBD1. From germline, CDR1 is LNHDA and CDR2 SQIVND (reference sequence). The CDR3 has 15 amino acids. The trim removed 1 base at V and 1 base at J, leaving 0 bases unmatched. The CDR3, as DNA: TGTGCCAGTAGTATAGGGACAGGGGGCACAGATACGCAGTATTTT. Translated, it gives CASSIGTGGTDTQYF.